This record concerns one TCR beta chain sequence. This record comes from a study of T cell responses to AZD1222 COVID-19 vaccine. The study pooled second doses at about 4 or about 12 weeks. Repertoires were generated with immunoSEQ multiplex PCR, while TCRdb's copy carries only in-frame clones and drops some. The sample has approximately 110,000 clones; approximately 89% are singletons. The receptor was isolated from an adult who received the AZD1222 COVID-19 vaccine. The material sequenced was peripheral blood, taken 28 days after the second AZD1222 dose.

The chain's CDR3 is CASSPGTDTQYF. CDR3 DNA sequence: TGTGCCAGCAGCCCTGGCACAGATACGCAGTATTTT. The chain has TRBV3-1 (or the pseudogene TRBV3-2) and TRBJ2-3; D is unclear. The CDR3 runs 12 residues. Germline V CDR1 and CDR2: LGHDT, YNNKEL (reference sequence). The ends were cut back, 4 bases at V and 1 base at J, with 3 bases in the middle.